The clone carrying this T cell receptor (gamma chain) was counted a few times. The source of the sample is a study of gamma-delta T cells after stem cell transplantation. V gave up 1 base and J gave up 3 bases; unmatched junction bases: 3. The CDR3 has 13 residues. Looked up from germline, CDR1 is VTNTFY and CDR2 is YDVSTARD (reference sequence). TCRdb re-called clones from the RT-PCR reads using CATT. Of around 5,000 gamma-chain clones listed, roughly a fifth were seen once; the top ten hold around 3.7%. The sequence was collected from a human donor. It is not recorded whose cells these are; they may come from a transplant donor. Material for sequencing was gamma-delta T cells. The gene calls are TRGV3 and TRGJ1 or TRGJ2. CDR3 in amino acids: CATWDSLYYKKLF. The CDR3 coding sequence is TGTGCCACCTGGGACAGCCTTTATTATAAGAAACTCTTT.